The 2 T cell receptor beta chains below come from one sample, sequenced in a study of cytomegalovirus exposure and HLA in healthy donors. With 60 Vbeta and 13 Jbeta primers, the PCR was carried out. TCRdb keeps only in-frame clones here, not all; method: immunoSEQ multiplex PCR. Seen in this sample are some 130,000 clones; the ten most common clones hold approximately 1.6%. Sequencing was performed on PBMCs. These receptors originate from a woman aged 40 to 50 in good health and CMV-seropositive.

The chain joins TRBV30 to TRBJ1-2, with 8 bases that match TRBD1. CDR1 GTSNPN and CDR2 SVGIG come from the germline V gene (reference sequence). V shed 1 base, J shed 8 bases, and the junction held 9 bases outside the gene matches. The CDR3 is 14 amino acids. This chain's CDR3 is CAWSALQGAGGYTF. CDR3 coding DNA: TGTGCCTGGAGTGCGCTTCAGGGGGCTGGCGGCTACACCTTC.

This CDR3 is CASGSDNSGPSRTF. The CDR3 DNA reads TGTGCTAGTGGTTCCGACAATTCAGGGCCTTCCCGCACCTTC. The J gene is TRBJ1-2, the V gene TRBV12-5, with D perhaps TRBD1 (5 bases). This CDR3 is built from 14 residues. Germline V lookup: CDR1 LGHNT, CDR2 FRNRAP. V lost 4 bases and J 13 bases, leaving 22 bases between the germline ends.